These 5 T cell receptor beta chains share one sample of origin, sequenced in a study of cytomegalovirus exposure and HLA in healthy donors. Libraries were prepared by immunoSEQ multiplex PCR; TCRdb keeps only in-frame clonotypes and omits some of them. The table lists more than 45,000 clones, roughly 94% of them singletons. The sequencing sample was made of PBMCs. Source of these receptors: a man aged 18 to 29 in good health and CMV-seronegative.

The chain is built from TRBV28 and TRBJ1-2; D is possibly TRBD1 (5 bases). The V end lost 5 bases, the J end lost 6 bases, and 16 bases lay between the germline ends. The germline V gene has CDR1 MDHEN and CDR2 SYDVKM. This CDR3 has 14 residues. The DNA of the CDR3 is TGTGCCAGCAGTCGGGCAACAGGCTGGAATGGCTACACCTTC. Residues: CASSRATGWNGYTF.

The CDR3 loop reads CASSLVTSGYNEQFF. CDR3 nucleotide sequence: TGTGCCAGCAGCTTAGTGACTAGCGGCTACAATGAGCAGTTCTTC. The chain is built from TRBV13 and TRBJ2-1; TRBD2 aligns across 9 bases. Per the germline V gene, CDR1 is PRHDT and CDR2 is FYEKMQ (reference sequence). The CDR3 is made up of 15 amino acids. Trimming at V came to 1 base and at J to 3 bases, leaving 1 base not matched to a gene.

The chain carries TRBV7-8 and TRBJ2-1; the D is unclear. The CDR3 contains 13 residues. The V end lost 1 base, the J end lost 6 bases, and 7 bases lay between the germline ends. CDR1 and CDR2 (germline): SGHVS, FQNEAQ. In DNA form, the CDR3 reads TGTGCCAGCAGCTTAGTGTCTTCCAATGAGCAGTTCTTC. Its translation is CASSLVSSNEQFF.

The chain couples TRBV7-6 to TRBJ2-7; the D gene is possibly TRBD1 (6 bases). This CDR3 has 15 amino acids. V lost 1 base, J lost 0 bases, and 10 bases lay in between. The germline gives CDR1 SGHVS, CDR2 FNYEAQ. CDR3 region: CASSLEQGFSYEQYF. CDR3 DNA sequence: TGTGCCAGCAGCTTAGAACAGGGTTTCTCCTACGAGCAGTACTTC.

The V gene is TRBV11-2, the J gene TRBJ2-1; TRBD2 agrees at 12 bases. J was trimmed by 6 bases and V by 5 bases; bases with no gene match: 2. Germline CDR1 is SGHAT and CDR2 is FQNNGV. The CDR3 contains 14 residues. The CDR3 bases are TGTGCCAGCAGCCGGACTAGCGGGACCAATGAGCAGTTCTTC. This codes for CASSRTSGTNEQFF.